The clone carrying this T cell receptor (beta chain) appeared many times. Its antigen is undetermined. Exclusion of patients followed from uncontrolled infection, other autoimmune disease, pregnancy or lactation. The record originates from a study of T cells in Graves' hyperthyroidism and ophthalmopathy. The ends were cut back, 4 bases at V and 9 bases at J, with 18 bases in the middle. Per the germline V gene, CDR1 is WSHSY and CDR2 is SAAADI. The CDR3 sequence is 14 residues long. The TCR beta CDR3 regions underwent amplification using RNA transcripts as the source. Primed by the HTBI set, a first-round RT-PCR was run on the TCR CDR3. TCRdb re-called the multiplex PCR reads with MiXCR, one entry per CDR3 protein. This sample carries about 500,000 distinct CDR3 sequences, about an eighth of them seen once, and the ten largest clones take roughly 17%. Study-wide results and limits: A model built on 13 V-J features separated ophthalmopathy from stable hyperthyroidism.

The TCR originated in a woman under 30 with Graves' hyperthyroidism. This sequence joins TRBV10-2 and TRBJ1-1; D gene ambiguous. Sequences were obtained from blood. The CDR3 sequence: CASSAHPRETQAFF. The CDR3 DNA sequence: TGCGCCAGCAGTGCCCACCCCCGGGAAACTCAAGCTTTCTTT.